Listed below are T cell receptor beta chains from one sample, sequenced in a study of control samples from healthy donors and cancer patients. The repertoire was sequenced with immunoSEQ multiplex PCR; TCRdb's copy has only in-frame clones and lacks some. This table holds about 120,000 clones, around 91% found once. The specimen was PBMCs. Source of these receptors: a woman aged 50 to 60 with colorectal cancer. Each CDR3 is given with its conserved first and last residue. The D gene is left open where the match is weak. Clone size is given for some rows only: seen once, a few or many times, or a class if the clone is expanded.

clone size,V gene,D gene,J gene,CDR3 protein,CDR3 DNA
NA,TRBV19,NA,TRBJ1-1,CASKEEGNTEAFF,TGTGCCAGTAAAGAGGAGGGGAACACTGAAGCTTTCTTT
NA,TRBV7-2,NA,TRBJ1-2,CASSLGPGSDGYTF,TGTGCCAGCAGCTTAGGTCCCGGGTCGGACGGCTACACCTTC
NA,TRBV6-5,NA,TRBJ2-2,CASSLDQGGTGELFF,TGTGCCAGCAGTTTGGATCAGGGAGGTACCGGGGAGCTGTTTTTT
NA,TRBV5-8,NA,TRBJ2-1,CASSRVWSGGSGDEQFF,TGTGCCAGCAGCCGTGTCTGGAGCGGAGGGTCTGGTGATGAGCAGTTCTTC
few,TRBV19,TRBD1,TRBJ1-4,CASSVMGQGNEKLFF,TGTGCCAGTAGCGTAATGGGACAGGGAAATGAAAAACTGTTTTTT
NA,TRBV2,TRBD2,TRBJ2-1,CASRSGTSGLHEQFF,TGTGCCAGCAGATCCGGGACTAGTGGTCTGCATGAGCAGTTCTTC
NA,TRBV19,NA,TRBJ1-5,CASSAGAYSNQPQHF,TGTGCCAGTAGTGCGGGGGCCTATAGCAATCAGCCCCAGCATTTT
NA,TRBV28,NA,TRBJ2-1,CASRLPQGGEQFF,TGTGCCAGCAGGTTGCCACAGGGTGGTGAGCAGTTCTTC
NA,TRBV27,NA,TRBJ2-1,CASSSPNWDKKNEQFF,TGTGCCAGCAGTTCTCCTAATTGGGATAAGAAGAATGAGCAGTTCTTC
NA,TRBV14,NA,TRBJ2-1,CASSLLAPSTYNEQFF,TGTGCCAGCAGCCTGCTAGCGCCTTCAACCTACAATGAGCAGTTCTTC
once,TRBV11-2,NA,TRBJ1-1,CASSLISRATEAFF,TGTGCCAGCAGCTTAATCAGCAGGGCCACTGAAGCTTTCTTT
NA,TRBV5-4,NA,TRBJ2-5,CASSYHRIRTAEWETQYF,TGTGCCAGCAGCTATCACCGAATACGGACTGCCGAGTGGGAGACCCAGTACTTC
once,TRBV5-8,NA,TRBJ2-1,CASSFVGGYNEQFF,TGTGCCAGCAGCTTCGTCGGAGGGTACAATGAGCAGTTCTTC
NA,TRBV28,NA,TRBJ2-7,CASTPSGYEQYF,TGTGCCAGCACCCCGTCGGGCTACGAGCAGTACTTC
NA,TRBV11-2,NA,TRBJ1-6,CASSLATQPGYGPLHF,TGTGCCAGCAGCTTGGCGACCCAACCGGGCTACGGGCCCCTCCACTTT
NA,TRBV7-3,NA,TRBJ1-2,CASSATLTVLDGYTF,TGTGCCAGCAGCGCAACTCTTACAGTTTTAGATGGCTACACCTTC
NA,TRBV28,TRBD1,TRBJ1-3,CTTSRGRDTIYF,TGTACAACTTCGAGGGGGCGAGACACCATATATTTT
NA,TRBV18,NA,TRBJ1-5,CASSPGGSDQPQHF,TGTGCCAGCTCACCAGGGGGGTCCGACCAGCCCCAGCATTTT
NA,TRBV9,NA,TRBJ2-2,CASSSHTGGTGELFF,TGTGCCAGCAGCTCCCATACCGGGGGAACCGGGGAGCTGTTTTTT
NA,TRBV19,NA,TRBJ1-1,CASSIEVIGTEAFF,TGTGCCAGTAGTATAGAGGTCATCGGCACTGAAGCTTTCTTT
once,TRBV15,TRBD1,TRBJ1-6,CATSRRTGYNSPLHF,TGTGCCACCAGCAGAAGGACAGGATATAATTCACCCCTCCACTTT
once,TRBV11-2,NA,TRBJ2-7,CASSQGRVEQYF,TGTGCCAGCAGTCAAGGCAGGGTAGAGCAGTACTTC
NA,TRBV7-3,TRBD2,TRBJ2-3,CASSSKVGEGGGPTTDTQYF,TGTGCCAGCAGCTCCAAAGTTGGGGAGGGCGGGGGGCCCACCACAGATACGCAGTATTTT
NA,TRBV1,NA,TRBJ2-3,CTSSQIRDTTMDTDTQYF,TGCACCAGCAGCCAAATAAGGGACACAACTATGGACACAGATACGCAGTATTTT
once,TRBV30,TRBD2,TRBJ2-7,CAWSVGRGAYEQYF,TGTGCCTGGAGTGTGGGACGGGGGGCCTACGAGCAGTACTTC
NA,TRBV2,TRBD1,TRBJ2-2,CASSELQGLLGELFF,TGTGCCAGCAGTGAATTACAGGGGTTACTGGGGGAGCTGTTTTTT
NA,TRBV7-2,NA,TRBJ2-3,CASSLHPGQTAAQYF,TGTGCCAGCAGCTTGCACCCGGGACAAACGGCCGCGCAGTATTTT
NA,TRBV5-1,TRBD2,TRBJ2-7,CASSLDGGTLNYEQYF,TGCGCCAGCAGCTTGGACGGGGGGACCCTGAACTACGAGCAGTACTTC
NA,TRBV5-1,TRBD1,TRBJ1-2,CASSITGEGYGYTF,TGCGCCAGCAGCATTACAGGGGAGGGCTATGGCTACACCTTC
once,TRBV10-1,TRBD1,TRBJ1-6,CASRETGSSPLHF,TGCGCCAGCAGGGAGACAGGGTCTTCACCCCTCCACTTT
NA,TRBV5-8,NA,TRBJ1-4,CASSLVLRGRKLFF,TGTGCCAGCAGCTTGGTGTTGCGTGGGAGAAAACTGTTTTTT
NA,TRBV12-3/TRBV12-4,NA,TRBJ2-5,CASSLADRETQYF,TGTGCCAGCAGTTTAGCAGACAGGGAGACCCAGTACTTC
NA,TRBV19,NA,TRBJ2-7,CASSSRGIVSYEQYF,TGTGCCAGTAGCTCGCGAGGGATTGTCTCCTACGAGCAGTACTTC
NA,TRBV5-4,NA,TRBJ1-2,CASSVQGGYGYTF,TGTGCCAGCAGCGTGCAGGGTGGCTATGGCTACACCTTC
NA,TRBV6-2/TRBV6-3,NA,TRBJ2-2,CASSYSGTGELFF,TGTGCCAGCAGTTACTCCGGTACCGGGGAGCTGTTTTTT
NA,TRBV6-6,NA,TRBJ1-1,CASSPSTVAEAFF,TGTGCCAGCAGCCCCAGCACAGTTGCTGAAGCCTTCTTT
NA,TRBV28,TRBD1,TRBJ1-6,CASRETGGSPLHF,TGTGCCAGCAGGGAGACAGGGGGCTCACCCCTCCACTTT
NA,TRBV9,NA,TRBJ1-4,CASSVGTHNEKLFF,TGTGCCAGCAGCGTAGGAACTCATAATGAAAAACTGTTTTTT
NA,TRBV27,TRBD2,TRBJ2-1,CASSQRPPTSARGYNEQFF,TGTGCCAGCAGTCAACGACCACCCACTAGCGCGAGGGGCTACAATGAGCAGTTCTTC
NA,TRBV2,NA,TRBJ2-2,CASSTIRLVSSIQGFNTGELFF,TGTGCCAGCAGTACCATCCGATTGGTCAGCTCTATACAGGGTTTTAACACCGGGGAGCTGTTTTTT
NA,TRBV7-6,NA,TRBJ2-7,CASSRQGGYEQYF,TGTGCCAGCAGCAGACAGGGAGGCTACGAGCAGTACTTC
NA,TRBV15,NA,TRBJ1-1,CATSWQGRNTEAFF,TGTGCCACCAGCTGGCAGGGCAGGAACACTGAAGCTTTCTTT
NA,TRBV2,NA,TRBJ2-1,CASSVGVQQFF,TGTGCCAGCAGTGTCGGGGTACAGCAGTTCTTC
NA,TRBV6-2/TRBV6-3,NA,TRBJ2-5,CASSDFRVQETQYF,TGTGCCAGCAGTGACTTCAGGGTGCAAGAGACCCAGTACTTC
NA,TRBV28,TRBD1,TRBJ2-7,CASSLEDRVGEQYF,TGTGCCAGCAGTTTGGAGGACAGGGTCGGCGAGCAGTACTTC
NA,TRBV25-1,NA,TRBJ2-7,CASSDLDSYEQYF,TGTGCCAGCAGTGACCTGGACAGCTACGAGCAGTACTTC
NA,TRBV5-1,NA,TRBJ2-3,CASRVRGNFDTQYF,TGCGCCAGCAGGGTCAGGGGCAATTTTGATACGCAGTATTTT
once,TRBV9,NA,TRBJ2-7,CASSAGTGSAYEQYF,TGTGCCAGCAGCGCCGGAACGGGGTCCGCCTACGAGCAGTACTTC
NA,TRBV10-2,TRBD1,TRBJ2-7,CASSQGATYEQYF,TGCGCCAGCAGTCAGGGGGCGACCTACGAGCAGTACTTC
NA,TRBV2,NA,TRBJ1-5,CASSEGHHSNQPQHF,TGTGCCAGCAGTGAAGGCCACCATAGCAATCAGCCCCAGCATTTT
NA,TRBV18,TRBD2,TRBJ2-5,CASSPSYSGRAMETQYF,TGTGCCAGCTCACCATCTTATAGCGGGAGGGCCATGGAGACCCAGTACTTC
once,TRBV2,NA,TRBJ2-7,CASSGDTLSYEQYF,TGTGCCAGCAGTGGGGACACCCTCTCCTACGAGCAGTACTTC
NA,TRBV29-1,NA,TRBJ2-3,CSVELPTDTQYF,TGCAGCGTTGAACTACCCACAGATACGCAGTATTTT
NA,TRBV6-2/TRBV6-3,NA,TRBJ1-2,CASSYGGGGNYGYTF,TGTGCCAGCAGTTACGGCGGGGGCGGGAACTATGGCTACACCTTC
NA,TRBV5-1,NA,TRBJ2-1,CASGTIYNEQFF,TGCGCCAGCGGGACAATCTACAATGAGCAGTTCTTC
once,TRBV13,TRBD1,TRBJ2-1,CASSSRTGDNEQFF,TGTGCCAGCAGCTCGCGGACAGGGGACAATGAGCAGTTCTTC
NA,TRBV7-3,NA,TRBJ2-3,CASSLTISGDTQYF,TGTGCCAGCAGCTTAACGATCAGCGGGGATACGCAGTATTTT